The present T cell receptor (beta chain) was sequenced within a study of shared clonotypes between healthy human individuals. Genomic DNA of each subset was evenly split across several immunoSEQ plates. TCRdb's copy holds only in-frame clones and misses some; the assay was immunoSEQ multiplex PCR. In the table there are 2.5 million or so clones, approximately 92% of which are singletons. The TCR sequence derives from a man aged 18 to 30 in good health. The sequenced sample consisted of naive CD4+ T cells sorted from blood. The subset denotes: CD45RA+ positively selected.

The CDR3 loop reads CASNLDGARSTYEQYF. Here the CDR3 DNA reads TGTGCCAGCAATCTCGATGGGGCACGATCAACCTACGAGCAGTACTTC. The V call is TRBV2, the J call TRBJ2-7, with a tentative D call TRBD1 (5 bases). The CDR3 runs to 16 residues. Germline V gene data show CDR1 as SNHLY and CDR2 as FYNNEI. Trimming took off 7 bases at V and 2 bases at J, with 21 bases between the two ends.